A selection of T cell receptor beta chains follows, all from one sample in a study of identical twins. MiXCR, run by TCRdb on the 5' RACE reads, gives a single entry per CDR3 protein. The sample shows around 290,000 distinct CDR3 sequences, 8% to 9.5% of them seen only once. This same sample was also part of a study on yellow fever vaccine responses in identical twins.

Material for sequencing was CD8+ T cells sorted from blood. Every receptor here comes from a woman aged 18-29 years in good health. Both conserved end residues are part of each CDR3. D genes are given only for firm matches. Size is stated for part of the rows, as once, few or many counts, or as a class when the clone is expanded.

v_gene: TRBV7-9
j_gene: TRBJ2-7
d_gene: NA
abundance: many
CDR3nt: TGTGCCAGCAGCTTACTCGGGACCTACGAGCAGTACTTC
CDR3aa: CASSLLGTYEQYF

v_gene: TRBV7-3
j_gene: TRBJ2-7
d_gene: TRBD2
abundance: NA
CDR3nt: TGTGCCAGCAGCCCTAGCGGGGGGTCTCTGGAGCAGTACTTC
CDR3aa: CASSPSGGSLEQYF

v_gene: TRBV20-1
j_gene: TRBJ2-7
d_gene: TRBD2
abundance: many
CDR3nt: TGCAGTGCTATGAGACTAGCGACGTCCGAGCAGTACTTC
CDR3aa: CSAMRLATSEQYF

v_gene: TRBV11-1
j_gene: TRBJ2-1
d_gene: TRBD2
abundance: many
CDR3nt: TGTGCCAGCAGCTTAAACTTCCCCCCGACTAGCGGATCTTACAATGAGCAGTTCTTC
CDR3aa: CASSLNFPPTSGSYNEQFF

v_gene: TRBV11-2
j_gene: TRBJ2-7
d_gene: NA
abundance: few
CDR3nt: TGTGCCAGCAGCTCCATTGAAAGGGGTCCCTACGAGCAGTACTTC
CDR3aa: CASSSIERGPYEQYF

v_gene: TRBV14
j_gene: TRBJ2-2
d_gene: NA
abundance: many
CDR3nt: TGTGCCAGCAGCCAAGGAGGGGCCGGGGAGCTGTTTTTT
CDR3aa: CASSQGGAGELFF

v_gene: TRBV28
j_gene: TRBJ2-7
d_gene: NA
abundance: NA
CDR3nt: TGTGCCAGCAGTGGGGGAACTAGACAGAACTACGAGCAGTACTTC
CDR3aa: CASSGGTRQNYEQYF

v_gene: TRBV6-2/TRBV6-3
j_gene: TRBJ2-5
d_gene: NA
abundance: many
CDR3nt: TGTGCCAGCAGTCTCGGGCCCACGGAGACCCAGTACTTC
CDR3aa: CASSLGPTETQYF

v_gene: TRBV12-3/TRBV12-4
j_gene: TRBJ1-1
d_gene: NA
abundance: NA
CDR3nt: TGTGCCAGCAGTTTTTCAGGGTCCACTGAAGCTTTCTTT
CDR3aa: CASSFSGSTEAFF

v_gene: TRBV11-2
j_gene: TRBJ2-2
d_gene: TRBD2
abundance: many
CDR3nt: TGTGCCAGCAGCTTAGATTGGGATCTAGCGGGACACGACACCGGGGAGCTGTTTTTT
CDR3aa: CASSLDWDLAGHDTGELFF

v_gene: TRBV6-5
j_gene: TRBJ2-1
d_gene: TRBD2
abundance: NA
CDR3nt: TGTGCCAGCAGTTTTAGCGGGAGTCCCTACAATGAGCAGTTCTTC
CDR3aa: CASSFSGSPYNEQFF

v_gene: TRBV7-9
j_gene: TRBJ2-7
d_gene: TRBD2
abundance: many
CDR3nt: TGTGCCAGCAGCTTAACTAGCGGGGAAGGATCCTACGAGCAGTACTTC
CDR3aa: CASSLTSGEGSYEQYF